This TCR beta chain was observed in a study of shared clonotypes between healthy human individuals. This clone was seen more than once but under ten times. The naive CD8 subset, CD45RO-negative cells positively selected for CCR7, excluded terminally differentiated effector memory CD45RA+ cells. Adult donors, all healthy and HIV-negative, had no recent acute infections or vaccinations. V lost 0 bases to trimming and J lost 5 bases, with 14 bases between them. Per the germline V gene, CDR1 is MGHRA and CDR2 is YSYEKL. The CDR3 has 17 residues. Sequencing was at deep level. Generated by immunoSEQ multiplex PCR, the TCRdb table keeps only in-frame clones and is missing some. The table records about 2,200,000 clones, about 93% of them present only once.

Sequencing used naive CD8+ T cells from PBMCs. The rearrangement links TRBV4-1 to TRBJ1-6; D may be TRBD1 (5 bases). The TCR was taken from a man aged 18-30 years in good health. Some clones in this sample may be carry-over from other donors' samples. The CDR3 bases are TGCGCCAGCAGCCAAGATGCCCCGGACAAGAATAATTCACCCCTCCACTTT. This translates into CASSQDAPDKNNSPLHF.